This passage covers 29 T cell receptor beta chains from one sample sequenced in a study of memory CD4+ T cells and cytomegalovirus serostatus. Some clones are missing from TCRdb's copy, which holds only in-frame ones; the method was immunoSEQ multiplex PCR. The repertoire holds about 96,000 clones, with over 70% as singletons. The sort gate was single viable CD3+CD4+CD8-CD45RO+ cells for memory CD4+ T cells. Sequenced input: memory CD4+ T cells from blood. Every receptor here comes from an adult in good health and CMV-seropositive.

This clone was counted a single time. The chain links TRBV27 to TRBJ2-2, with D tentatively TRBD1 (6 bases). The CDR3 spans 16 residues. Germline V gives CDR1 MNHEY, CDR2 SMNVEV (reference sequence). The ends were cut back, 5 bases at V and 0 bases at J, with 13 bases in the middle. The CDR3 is CASSPTGQTNTGELFF. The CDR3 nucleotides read TGTGCCAGCAGTCCCACAGGACAGACGAACACCGGGGAGCTGTTTTTT.

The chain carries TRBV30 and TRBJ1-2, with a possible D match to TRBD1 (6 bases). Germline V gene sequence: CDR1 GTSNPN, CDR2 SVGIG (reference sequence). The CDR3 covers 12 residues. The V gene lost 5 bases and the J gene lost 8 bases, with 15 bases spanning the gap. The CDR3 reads CAWSRGAGGYTF. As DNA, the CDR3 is TGTGCCTGGTCGCGGGGGGCAGGAGGCTACACCTTC.

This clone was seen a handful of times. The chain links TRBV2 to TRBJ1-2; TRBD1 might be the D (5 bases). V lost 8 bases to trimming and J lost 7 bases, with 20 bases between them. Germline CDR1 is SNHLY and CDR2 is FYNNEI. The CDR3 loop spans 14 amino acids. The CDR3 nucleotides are TGTGCCAGCTTGGACGGTTCGAGGGGTGGTGGCTACACCTTC. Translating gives CASLDGSRGGGYTF.

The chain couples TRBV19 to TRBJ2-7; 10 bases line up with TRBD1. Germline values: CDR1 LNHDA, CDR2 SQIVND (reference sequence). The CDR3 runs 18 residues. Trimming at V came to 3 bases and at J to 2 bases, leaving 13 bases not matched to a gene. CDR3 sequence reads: CASSIRRQGADRPYEQYF. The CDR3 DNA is TGTGCCAGTAGTATCAGGAGACAGGGGGCCGATCGCCCCTACGAGCAGTACTTC.

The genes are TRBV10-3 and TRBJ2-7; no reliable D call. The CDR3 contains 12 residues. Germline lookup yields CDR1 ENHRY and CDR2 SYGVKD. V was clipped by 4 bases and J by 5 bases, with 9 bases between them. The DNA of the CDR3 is TGTGCCATCAGTGGCGTTGGGAACGAGCAGTACTTC. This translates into CAISGVGNEQYF.

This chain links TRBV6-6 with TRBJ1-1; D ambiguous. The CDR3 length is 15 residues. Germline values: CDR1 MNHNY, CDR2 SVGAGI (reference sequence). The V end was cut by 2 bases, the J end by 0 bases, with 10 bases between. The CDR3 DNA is TGTGCCAGCAGTTACAGGGCAGACTTGAACACTGAAGCTTTCTTT. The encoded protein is CASSYRADLNTEAFF.

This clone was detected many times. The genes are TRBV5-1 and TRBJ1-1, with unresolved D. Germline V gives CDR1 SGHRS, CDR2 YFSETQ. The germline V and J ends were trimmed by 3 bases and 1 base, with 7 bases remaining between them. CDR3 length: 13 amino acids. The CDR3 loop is CASSWGGNTEAFF. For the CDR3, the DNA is TGCGCCAGCAGCTGGGGAGGGAACACTGAAGCTTTCTTT.

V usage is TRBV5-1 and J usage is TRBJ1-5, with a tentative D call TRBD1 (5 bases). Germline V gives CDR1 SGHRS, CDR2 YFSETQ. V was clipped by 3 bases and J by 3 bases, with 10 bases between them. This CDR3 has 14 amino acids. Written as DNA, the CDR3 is TGCGCCAGCAGCTCCGGGACCGACAATCAGCCCCAGCATTTT. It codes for CASSSGTDNQPQHF.

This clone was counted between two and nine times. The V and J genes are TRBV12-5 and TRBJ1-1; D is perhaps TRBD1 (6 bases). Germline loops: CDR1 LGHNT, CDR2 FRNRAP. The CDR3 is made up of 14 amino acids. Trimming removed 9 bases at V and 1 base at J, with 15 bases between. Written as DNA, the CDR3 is TGTGCTAGCGCCAACAGGGAAAAGAACACTGAAGCTTTCTTT. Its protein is CASANREKNTEAFF.

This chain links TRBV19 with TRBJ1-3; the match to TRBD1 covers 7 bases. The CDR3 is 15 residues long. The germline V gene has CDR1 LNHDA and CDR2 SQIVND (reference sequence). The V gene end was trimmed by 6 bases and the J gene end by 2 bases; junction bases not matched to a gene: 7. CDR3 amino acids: CASSRSQGTGNTIYF. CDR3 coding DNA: TGTGCCAGTAGCAGATCACAGGGGACTGGAAACACCATATATTTT.

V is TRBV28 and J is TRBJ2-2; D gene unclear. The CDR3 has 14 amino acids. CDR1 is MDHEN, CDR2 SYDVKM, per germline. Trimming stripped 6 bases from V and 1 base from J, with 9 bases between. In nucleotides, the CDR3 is TGTGCCAGCAGACTAACTTGGAACACCGGGGAGCTGTTTTTT. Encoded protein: CASRLTWNTGELFF.

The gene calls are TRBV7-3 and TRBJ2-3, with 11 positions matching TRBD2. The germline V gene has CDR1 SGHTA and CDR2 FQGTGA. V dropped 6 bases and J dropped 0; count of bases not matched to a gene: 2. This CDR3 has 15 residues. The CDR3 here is CASSGTSGSTDTQYF. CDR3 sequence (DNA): TGTGCCAGCAGTGGGACTAGCGGAAGCACAGATACGCAGTATTTT.

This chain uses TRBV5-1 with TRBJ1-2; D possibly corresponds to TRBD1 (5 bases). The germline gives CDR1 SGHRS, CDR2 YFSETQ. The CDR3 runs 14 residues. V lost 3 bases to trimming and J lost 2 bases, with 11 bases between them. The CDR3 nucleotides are TGCGCCAGCAGCTCAGGGAGTCTCAACTATGGCTACACCTTC. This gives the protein CASSSGSLNYGYTF.

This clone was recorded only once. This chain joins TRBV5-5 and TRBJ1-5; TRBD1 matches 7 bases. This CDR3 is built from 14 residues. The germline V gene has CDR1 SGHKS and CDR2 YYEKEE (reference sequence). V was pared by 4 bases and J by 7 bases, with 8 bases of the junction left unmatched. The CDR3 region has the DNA TGTGCCAGCAGCCCCCTGCAGGGGGAACAGCCCCAGCATTTT. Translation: CASSPLQGEQPQHF.

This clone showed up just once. CDR3 DNA: TGTGCCAGCAGTGTCCCCTCACCCCGGCCCCAGCATTTT. Protein: CASSVPSPRPQHF. The chain recombines TRBV28 with TRBJ1-5; D is unclear. CDR1 is MDHEN, CDR2 SYDVKM, per germline. The CDR3 is made up of 13 amino acids. With 5 bases removed from V and 9 bases from J, the gap between germline ends came to 14 bases.

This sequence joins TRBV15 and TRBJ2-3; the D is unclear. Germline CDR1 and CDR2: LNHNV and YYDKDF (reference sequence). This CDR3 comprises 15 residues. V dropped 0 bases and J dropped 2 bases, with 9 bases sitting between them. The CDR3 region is CATSRDIGDTDTQYF. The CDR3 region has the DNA TGTGCCACCAGCAGAGATATTGGGGACACAGATACGCAGTATTTT.

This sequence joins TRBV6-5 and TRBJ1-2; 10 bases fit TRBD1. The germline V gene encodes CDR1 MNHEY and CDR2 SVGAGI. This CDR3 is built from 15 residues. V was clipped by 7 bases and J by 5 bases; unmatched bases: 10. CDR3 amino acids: CASTDPGQGYYGYTF. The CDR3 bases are TGTGCCAGCACCGACCCGGGACAGGGGTATTATGGCTACACCTTC.

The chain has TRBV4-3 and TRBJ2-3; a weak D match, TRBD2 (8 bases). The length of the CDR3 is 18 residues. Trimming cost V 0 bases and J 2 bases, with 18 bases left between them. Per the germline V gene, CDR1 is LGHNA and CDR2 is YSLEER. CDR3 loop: CASSQEQGRGVFTDTQYF. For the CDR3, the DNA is TGCGCCAGCAGCCAAGAACAGGGGCGGGGGGTTTTCACAGATACGCAGTATTTT.

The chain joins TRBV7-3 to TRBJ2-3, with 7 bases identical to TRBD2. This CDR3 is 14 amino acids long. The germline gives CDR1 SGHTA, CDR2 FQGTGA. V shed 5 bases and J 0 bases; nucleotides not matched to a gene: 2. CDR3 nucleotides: TGTGCCAGCAGCCCCGGGGGGAGCACAGATACGCAGTATTTT. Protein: CASSPGGSTDTQYF. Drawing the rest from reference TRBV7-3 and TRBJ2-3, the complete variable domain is GAGVSQTPSNKVTEKGKYVELRCDPISGHTALYWYRQSLGQGPEFLIYFQGTGAADDSGLPNDRFFAVRPEGSVSTLKIQRTERGDSAVYLCASSPGGSTDTQYFGPGTRLTVL.

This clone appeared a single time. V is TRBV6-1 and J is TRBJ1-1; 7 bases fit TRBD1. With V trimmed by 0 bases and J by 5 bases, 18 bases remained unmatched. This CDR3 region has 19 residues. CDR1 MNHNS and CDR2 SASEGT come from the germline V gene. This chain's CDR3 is CASSEAPGGRRARATEAFF. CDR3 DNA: TGTGCCAGCAGTGAAGCGCCAGGGGGAAGGCGGGCACGGGCGACTGAAGCTTTCTTT.

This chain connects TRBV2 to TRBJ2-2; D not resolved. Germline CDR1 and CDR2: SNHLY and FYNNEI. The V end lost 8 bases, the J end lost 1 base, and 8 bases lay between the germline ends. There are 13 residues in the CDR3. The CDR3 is CASSDGNTGELFF. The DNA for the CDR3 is TGTGCCAGCTCCGACGGGAACACCGGGGAGCTGTTTTTT.

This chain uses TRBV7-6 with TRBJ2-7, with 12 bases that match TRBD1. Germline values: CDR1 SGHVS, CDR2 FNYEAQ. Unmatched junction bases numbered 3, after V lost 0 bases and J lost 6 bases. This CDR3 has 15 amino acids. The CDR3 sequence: CASSLAGTGGTEQYF. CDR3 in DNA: TGTGCCAGCAGCTTAGCGGGGACAGGGGGCACCGAGCAGTACTTC. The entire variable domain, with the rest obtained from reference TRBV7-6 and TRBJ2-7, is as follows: GAGVSQSPRYKVTKRGQDVALRCDPISGHVSLYWYRQALGQGPEFLTYFNYEAQQDKSGLPNDRFSAERPEGSISTLTIQRTEQRDSAMYRCASSLAGTGGTEQYFGPGTRLTVT.

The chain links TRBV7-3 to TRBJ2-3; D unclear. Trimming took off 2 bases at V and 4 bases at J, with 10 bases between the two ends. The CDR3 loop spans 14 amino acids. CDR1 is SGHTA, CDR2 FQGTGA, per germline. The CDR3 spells CASSLSSLADTQYF. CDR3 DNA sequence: TGTGCCAGCAGCTTATCAAGTTTGGCAGATACGCAGTATTTT.

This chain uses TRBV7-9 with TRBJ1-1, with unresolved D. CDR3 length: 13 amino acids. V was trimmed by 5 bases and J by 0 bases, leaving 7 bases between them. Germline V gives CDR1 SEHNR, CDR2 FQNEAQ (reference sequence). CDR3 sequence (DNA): TGTGCCAGCAGCCCCGAGATGAACACTGAAGCTTTCTTT. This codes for CASSPEMNTEAFF.

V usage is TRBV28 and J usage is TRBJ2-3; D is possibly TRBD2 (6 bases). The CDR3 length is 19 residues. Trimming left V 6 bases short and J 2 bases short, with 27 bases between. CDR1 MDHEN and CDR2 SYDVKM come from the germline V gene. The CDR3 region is CASSSPWGSVGRNTDTQYF. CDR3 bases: TGTGCCAGCAGCTCACCATGGGGGTCTGTGGGGAGGAACACAGATACGCAGTATTTT.

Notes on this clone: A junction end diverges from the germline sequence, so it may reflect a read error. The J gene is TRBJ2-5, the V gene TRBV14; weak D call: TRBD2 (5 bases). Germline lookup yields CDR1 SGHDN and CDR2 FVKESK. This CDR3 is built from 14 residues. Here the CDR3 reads CASSQARVQGTQYF. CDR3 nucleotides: TGTGCCAGCAGCCAAGCGAGGGTCCAAGGGACCCAGTACTTC.

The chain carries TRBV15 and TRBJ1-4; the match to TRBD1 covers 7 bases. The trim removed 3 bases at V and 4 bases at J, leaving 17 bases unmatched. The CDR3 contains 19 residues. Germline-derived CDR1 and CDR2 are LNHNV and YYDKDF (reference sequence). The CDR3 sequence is CATSSYRQALTGDNEKLFF. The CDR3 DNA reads TGTGCCACCAGCAGCTACAGACAGGCCCTAACAGGGGATAATGAAAAACTGTTTTTT.

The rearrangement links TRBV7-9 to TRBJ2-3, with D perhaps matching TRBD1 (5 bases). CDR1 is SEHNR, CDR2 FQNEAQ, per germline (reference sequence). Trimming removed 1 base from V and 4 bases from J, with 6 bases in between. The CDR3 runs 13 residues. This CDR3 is CASSLEGSDTQYF. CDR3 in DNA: TGTGCCAGCAGCTTAGAGGGGTCAGATACGCAGTATTTT.

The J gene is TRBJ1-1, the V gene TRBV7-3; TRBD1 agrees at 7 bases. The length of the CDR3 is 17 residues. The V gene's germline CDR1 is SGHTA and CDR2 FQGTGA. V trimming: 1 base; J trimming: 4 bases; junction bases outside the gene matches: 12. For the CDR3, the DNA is TGTGCCAGCAGCTTAAGAAGGGTTGGGCAGGGGGTCACTGAAGCTTTCTTT. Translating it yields CASSLRRVGQGVTEAFF.